This is a list of T cell receptor beta chains from one sample in a study of shared clonotypes between healthy human individuals. Libraries were prepared by immunoSEQ multiplex PCR; TCRdb keeps only in-frame clonotypes and omits some of them. The sample carries 640,000 or so clones, roughly 78% recorded once. Input material: memory CD4+ T cells sorted from blood. These receptors all come from a woman in her 30s in good health. CDR3s leave out the opening cysteine and the closing phenylalanine or tryptophan.

ASKPRPDLRAGELF	TRBV5-1	TRBJ2-2
ATSRVSGQPQH	TRBV15	TRBJ1-5
ASSEGGNTEAF	TRBV2	TRBJ1-1
ASSSGLSVSSDEQF	TRBV7-6	TRBJ2-1
ASSLGQSNTEAF	TRBV6-5	TRBJ1-1
ASSGEGPTDTQY	TRBV5-4	TRBJ2-3
ASTRGGKMNTEAF	TRBV19	TRBJ1-1
ASSPPGRLAGGPTGHEQY	TRBV18	TRBJ2-7
ASSYASGGRLAKNIQY	TRBV5-1	TRBJ2-4
ASSSRPYEQY	TRBV5-1	TRBJ2-7
ASSWQQSQETQY	TRBV5-1	TRBJ2-5
ASSQYRGDATEAF	TRBV23-1	TRBJ1-1
ASSPKLSSNEQF	TRBV18	TRBJ2-1
ASSQPRDTSIGYT	TRBV4-1	TRBJ1-2
ANQSRRTYEQY	TRBV11-3	TRBJ2-7
ASFRTGRTDTQY	TRBV5-1	TRBJ2-3
ASSFGAPASLPYEQY	TRBV7-8	TRBJ2-7
ASSCIQLHGRSGRGNTGELF	TRBV7-7	TRBJ2-2
ASTYEGVAGRELF	TRBV5-1	TRBJ2-2
ASSLDRAEMREQY	TRBV7-2	TRBJ2-7
ASSQESLTGARKQY	TRBV14	TRBJ2-7
ASSLSGTGPEKLF	TRBV28	TRBJ1-4
ASSSGLAGVSNEQY	TRBV5-6	TRBJ2-7
ASSLYGATGNTIY	TRBV11-2	TRBJ1-3
ASSLGTGSYEQY	TRBV7-9	TRBJ2-7
AIRGDGPKGETQY	TRBV10-3	TRBJ2-5
ASEERESEKLF	TRBV6-6	TRBJ1-4
ASSQVAGAHTDTQY	TRBV14	TRBJ2-3
ASKDGVRPQH	TRBV2	TRBJ1-5
ASSQIGRESVGLYNEQF	TRBV4-1	TRBJ2-1
ASSADRIAGTDTQY	TRBV9	TRBJ2-3
ASSFQGTGELF	TRBV7-9	TRBJ2-2